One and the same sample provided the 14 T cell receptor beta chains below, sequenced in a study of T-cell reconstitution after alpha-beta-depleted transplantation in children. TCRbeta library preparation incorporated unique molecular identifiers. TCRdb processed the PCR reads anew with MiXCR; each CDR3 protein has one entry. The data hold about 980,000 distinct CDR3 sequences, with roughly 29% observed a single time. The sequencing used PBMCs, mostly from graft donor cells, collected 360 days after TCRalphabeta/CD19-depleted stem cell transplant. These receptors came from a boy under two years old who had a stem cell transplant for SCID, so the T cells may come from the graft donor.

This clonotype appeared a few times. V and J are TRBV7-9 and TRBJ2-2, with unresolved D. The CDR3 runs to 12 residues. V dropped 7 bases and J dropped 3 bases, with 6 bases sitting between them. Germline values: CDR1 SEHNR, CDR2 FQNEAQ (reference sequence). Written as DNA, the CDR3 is TGTGCCAGCACCCTAGACACCGGGGAGCTGTTTTTT. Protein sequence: CASTLDTGELFF. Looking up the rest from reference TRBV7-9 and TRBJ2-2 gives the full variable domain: DTGVSQNPRHKITKRGQNVTFRCDPISEHNRLYWYRQTLGQGPEFLTYFQNEAQLEKSRLLSDRFSAERPKGSFSTLEIQRTEQGDSAMYLCASTLDTGELFFGEGSRLTVL.

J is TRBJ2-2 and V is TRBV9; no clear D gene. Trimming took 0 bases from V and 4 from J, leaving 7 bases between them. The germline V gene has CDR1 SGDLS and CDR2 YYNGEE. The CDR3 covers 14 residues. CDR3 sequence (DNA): TGTGCCAGCAGCGTAGGCTGGGGCACCGGGGAGCTGTTTTTT. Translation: CASSVGWGTGELFF.

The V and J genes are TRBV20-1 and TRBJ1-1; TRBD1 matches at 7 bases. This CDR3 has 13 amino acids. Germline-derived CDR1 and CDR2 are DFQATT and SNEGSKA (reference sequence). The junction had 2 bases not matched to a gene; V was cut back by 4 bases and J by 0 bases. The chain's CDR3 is CSATTGLNTEAFF. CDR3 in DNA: TGCAGTGCTACGACAGGGCTGAACACTGAAGCTTTCTTT.

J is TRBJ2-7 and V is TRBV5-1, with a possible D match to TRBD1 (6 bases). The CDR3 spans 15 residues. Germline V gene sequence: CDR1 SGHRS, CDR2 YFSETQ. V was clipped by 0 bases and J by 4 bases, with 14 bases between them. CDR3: CASSLEPGHRYEQYF. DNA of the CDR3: TGCGCCAGCAGCTTGGAACCGGGACACAGATACGAGCAGTACTTC.

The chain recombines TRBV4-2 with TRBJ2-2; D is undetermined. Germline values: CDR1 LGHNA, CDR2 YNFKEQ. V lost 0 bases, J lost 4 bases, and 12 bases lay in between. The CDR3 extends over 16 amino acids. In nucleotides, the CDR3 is TGTGCCAGCAGCCAAGATCAGGTCGCGATCACCGGGGAGCTGTTTTTT. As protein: CASSQDQVAITGELFF.

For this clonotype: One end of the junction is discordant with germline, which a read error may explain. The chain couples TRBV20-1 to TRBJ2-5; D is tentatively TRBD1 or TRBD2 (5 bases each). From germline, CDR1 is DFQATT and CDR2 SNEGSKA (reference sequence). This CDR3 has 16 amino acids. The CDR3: CCAISRLRGAWETQYF. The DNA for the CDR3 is TGCTGTGCTATAAGCCGTTTGAGAGGGGCCTGGGAGACCCAGTACTTC.

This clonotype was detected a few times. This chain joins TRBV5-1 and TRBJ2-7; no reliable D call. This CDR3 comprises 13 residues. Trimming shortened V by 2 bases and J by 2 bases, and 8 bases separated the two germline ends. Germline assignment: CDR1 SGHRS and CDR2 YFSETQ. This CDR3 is CASSFQSTYEQYF. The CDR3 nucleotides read TGCGCCAGCAGCTTCCAGTCCACCTACGAGCAGTACTTC.

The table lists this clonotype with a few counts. The CDR3 loop reads CSANGGAYNEQFF. In nucleotides, the CDR3 is TGCAGTGCCAACGGTGGAGCATACAATGAGCAGTTCTTC. The rearrangement uses TRBV20-1 and TRBJ2-1; no definite D call. V lost 6 bases and J lost 4, with 13 bases in between. This CDR3 region has 13 residues. The germline V gene encodes CDR1 DFQATT and CDR2 SNEGSKA (reference sequence).

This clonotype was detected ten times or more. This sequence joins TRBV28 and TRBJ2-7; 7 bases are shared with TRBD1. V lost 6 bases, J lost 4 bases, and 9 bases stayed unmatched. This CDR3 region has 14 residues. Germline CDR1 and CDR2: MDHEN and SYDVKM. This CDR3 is CASRVTGMGYEQYF. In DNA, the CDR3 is TGTGCCAGCAGGGTGACAGGGATGGGGTACGAGCAGTACTTC. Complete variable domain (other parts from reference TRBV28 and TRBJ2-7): DVKVTQSSRYLVKRTGEKVFLECVQDMDHENMFWYRQDPGLGLRLIYFSYDVKMKEKGDIPEGYSVSREKKERFSLILESASTNQTSMYLCASRVTGMGYEQYFGPGTRLTVT.

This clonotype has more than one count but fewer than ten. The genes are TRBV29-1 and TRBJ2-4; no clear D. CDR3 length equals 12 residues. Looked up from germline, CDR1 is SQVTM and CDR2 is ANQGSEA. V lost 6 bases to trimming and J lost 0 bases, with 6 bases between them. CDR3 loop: CSVKLAKNIQYF. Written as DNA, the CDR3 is TGCAGCGTAAAGTTAGCCAAAAACATTCAGTACTTC.

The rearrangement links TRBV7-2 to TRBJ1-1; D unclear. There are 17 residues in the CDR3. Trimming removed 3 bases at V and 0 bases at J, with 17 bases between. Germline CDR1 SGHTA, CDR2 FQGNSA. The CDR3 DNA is TGTGCCAGCAGCTTTAGCTCGATATCCCCTATGAACACTGAAGCTTTCTTT. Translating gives CASSFSSISPMNTEAFF.

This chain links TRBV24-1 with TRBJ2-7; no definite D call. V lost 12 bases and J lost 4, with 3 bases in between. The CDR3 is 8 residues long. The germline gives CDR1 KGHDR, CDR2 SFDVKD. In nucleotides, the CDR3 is TGTGCCCGTTACGAGCAGTACTTC. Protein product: CARYEQYF.

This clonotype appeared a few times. CDR3 loop: CASSFDRTVHEQYF. The CDR3 DNA follows: TGTGCCAGCAGTTTCGACCGGACAGTGCACGAGCAGTACTTC. The chain has TRBV12-3 or TRBV12-4 and TRBJ2-7, with D possibly being TRBD1 (6 bases). V was clipped by 3 bases and J by 5 bases, with 14 bases between them. The CDR3 consists of 14 residues.

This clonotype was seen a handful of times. The CDR3 region is CASSPLTGTQTDTQYF. CDR3 DNA: TGTGCCAGCAGCCCCTTAACCGGGACGCAAACAGATACGCAGTATTTT. The V gene is TRBV12-3 or TRBV12-4, the J gene TRBJ2-3; D assignment may be TRBD1 or TRBD2 (5 bases each). CDR3 size: 16 residues. Trimming shortened V by 6 bases and J by 3 bases, and 19 bases separated the two germline ends.